Below are 8 T cell receptor beta chains sequenced from a single sample in a study of blood T cell repertoires in COVID-19. TCRdb keeps only in-frame clones here, not all; method: immunoSEQ multiplex PCR. The table records 150,000 to 200,000 clones, 85% to 90% of them present only once. Specimen: peripheral blood. The receptor source for this set is a man between 18 and 29 years old with acute or convalescent COVID-19.

This chain joins TRBV19 and TRBJ1-2, with a tentative D call TRBD1 (5 bases). The CDR3 is made up of 12 amino acids. Germline V gene lookup returns CDR1 LNHDA and CDR2 SQIVND (reference sequence). Trimming pared 8 bases from V and 2 bases from J, leaving 9 bases between. In DNA, the CDR3 is TGTGCCAGTGAGAACAGGAACTATGGCTACACCTTC. Amino acid sequence: CASENRNYGYTF.

The chain employs TRBV30 and TRBJ2-1, with 8 bases identical to TRBD2. V was clipped by 1 base and J by 8 bases; unmatched bases: 7. The length of the CDR3 is 14 residues. Germline loops: CDR1 GTSNPN, CDR2 SVGIG (reference sequence). CDR3 residues: CAWSGLSGGDEQFF. In DNA, the CDR3 is TGTGCCTGGAGTGGACTTTCGGGGGGGGATGAGCAGTTCTTC.

The chain combines TRBV11-3 with TRBJ1-5; no clear D. The CDR3 consists of 17 residues. In germline, CDR1 is SGHNT, CDR2 YENEEA. V was cut by 0 bases and J by 4 bases, with 16 bases left in between. In nucleotides, the CDR3 is TGTGCCAGCAGCTTAGATCAGGTTGTAGAGGGAAATCAGCCCCAGCATTTT. It specifies CASSLDQVVEGNQPQHF.

The rearrangement links TRBV19 to TRBJ1-2, with TRBD1 as a possible D gene (6 bases). The CDR3 spans 15 residues. Germline CDR1 and CDR2: LNHDA and SQIVND (reference sequence). V was pared by 1 base and J by 8 bases, with 17 bases between. The CDR3 protein is CASSIGSGALSGYTF. DNA of the CDR3: TGTGCCAGTAGTATAGGGTCAGGGGCTCTTTCCGGCTACACCTTC.

The CDR3 nucleotides read TGTGCCAGCAGCCAGGCTAGCACCCACACCGGGGAGCTGTTTTTT. This sequence encodes CASSQASTHTGELFF. The chain joins TRBV7-9 to TRBJ2-2; possible D gene TRBD2, 5 bases. Germline values: CDR1 SEHNR, CDR2 FQNEAQ (reference sequence). There are 15 residues in the CDR3. Trimming removed 5 bases from V and 3 bases from J, with 13 bases in between.

The V and J genes are TRBV10-3 and TRBJ1-5; the D gene is possibly TRBD1 (5 bases). The V end lost 4 bases, the J end lost 5 bases, and 9 bases lay between the germline ends. The CDR3 is 13 residues long. The germline gives CDR1 ENHRY, CDR2 SYGVKD. Here the CDR3 DNA reads TGTGCCATCAGTGCACAGGTGGATCAGCCCCAGCATTTT. Translation: CAISAQVDQPQHF.

V and J are TRBV5-1 and TRBJ2-2, with D possibly being TRBD2 (6 bases). Deletions cut 0 bases from V and 2 bases from J, with 14 bases between. CDR3 length: 17 residues. Germline V CDR1 and CDR2: SGHRS, YFSETQ. The chain's CDR3 is CASSLGTGAQNTGELFF. The CDR3, as DNA: TGCGCCAGCAGCTTGGGGACGGGAGCCCAAAACACCGGGGAGCTGTTTTTT.

This rearrangement joins TRBV30 to TRBJ2-5; possible D gene TRBD1, 6 bases. The germline V and J ends were trimmed by 4 bases and 5 bases, with 17 bases remaining between them. CDR3 length equals 14 residues. Germline-derived CDR1 and CDR2 are GTSNPN and SVGIG (reference sequence). This CDR3 is CAWKRLGAGETQYF. CDR3 sequence (DNA): TGTGCCTGGAAGCGGTTGGGGGCGGGTGAGACCCAGTACTTC.